This T cell receptor beta chain was identified during a study of cytomegalovirus exposure and HLA in healthy donors. As regards this clone: What it recognizes is unknown.

Study-level points and caveats: The authors later found TCR association rates varying by HLA locus, with DRB1 most and HLA-C fewest.

In the PCR, 60 Vbeta and 13 Jbeta primers were used. Produced via immunoSEQ multiplex PCR; TCRdb's table is partial and in-frame only. Its table records approximately 130,000 clones. The receptor was isolated from a woman aged 55-69 years in good health and CMV-seronegative. Sequences were obtained from PBMCs.

The CDR3 spells CASSLWGGGEQETQYF. CDR3 coding DNA: TGCGCCAGCAGCTTGTGGGGGGGAGGTGAGCAAGAGACCCAGTACTTC. This rearrangement joins TRBV5-1 to TRBJ2-5; 7 bases are shared with TRBD2. CDR1 is SGHRS, CDR2 YFSETQ, per germline. The CDR3 length is 16 residues. V dropped 1 base and J dropped 2; count of bases not matched to a gene: 8.